This T cell receptor (beta chain) was recovered during a study of T cells in Graves' hyperthyroidism and ophthalmopathy. From germline, CDR1 is DFQATT and CDR2 SNEGSKA (reference sequence). The CDR3 has 11 amino acids. Trimming shortened V by 4 bases and J by 6 bases, and 7 bases separated the two germline ends. Researchers amplified the TCR beta CDR3 regions from RNA transcripts. HTBI primers were used for first-round RT-PCR of the TCR CDR3. MiXCR, run by TCRdb on the multiplex PCR reads, gives a single entry per CDR3 protein. In the table there are roughly 640,000 distinct CDR3 sequences, approximately 15% of which are singletons.

Sequencing was carried out using blood. This clonotype originated in a woman in her thirties or forties with Graves' ophthalmopathy. The chain recombines TRBV20-1 with TRBJ2-1; no firm D call. The CDR3, as DNA: TGCAGTGCTACCGTGGGCAATGAGCAGTTCTTC. It yields the protein CSATVGNEQFF.